The 8 T cell receptor beta chains in this list originate from one sample, sequenced in a study of post-analysis software for immune sequencing data. Broader study findings: Patients used roughly five TRBV segments, including TRBV5-6, TRBV5-1 and TRBV20-1, more often than controls.

Each TCR beta cDNA library carried unique molecular identifiers. TCRdb re-derived calls from the PCR reads in MiXCR, one entry per CDR3 protein. The table lists 750,000 to 900,000 distinct CDR3 sequences, roughly 46% of them singletons. What these receptors recognize is not known. The sample comprised blood. The source is a girl aged 10 to 17 with multiple sclerosis.

This chain joins TRBV3-1 and TRBJ2-7; D remains ambiguous. Per the germline V gene, CDR1 is LGHDT and CDR2 is YNNKEL (reference sequence). This CDR3 is built from 15 residues. V dropped 2 bases and J dropped 0 bases, with 11 bases sitting between them. CDR3 DNA sequence: TGTGCCAGCAGCCAAAGAGAACTGGACTCCTACGAGCAGTACTTC. Protein product: CASSQRELDSYEQYF.

This clonotype showed up just a few times. V and J are TRBV30 and TRBJ2-7; D gene unclear. This CDR3 has 12 amino acids. Trimming stripped 1 base from V and 2 bases from J, with 6 bases between. Germline CDR1 is GTSNPN and CDR2 is SVGIG (reference sequence). CDR3 in amino acids: CAWSGSPYEQYF. The CDR3 bases are TGTGCCTGGAGTGGAAGCCCCTACGAGCAGTACTTC.

The chain combines TRBV6-5 with TRBJ1-2; D possibly corresponds to TRBD1 (5 bases). Germline CDR1 is MNHEY and CDR2 is SVGAGI. CDR3 size: 14 residues. Between the trimmed V and J ends, which lost 6 bases and 7 bases, there was a span of 18 bases. Here the CDR3 reads CASSPTGGKGGYTF. DNA for the CDR3: TGTGCCAGCAGCCCCACGGGGGGGAAAGGTGGCTACACCTTC.

The chain couples TRBV4-1 to TRBJ2-7; the D gene could be TRBD1 or TRBD2 (5 bases each). Trimming stripped 1 base from V and 3 bases from J, with 19 bases between. This CDR3 has 17 amino acids. CDR1 is MGHRA, CDR2 YSYEKL, per germline. CDR3 sequence (DNA): TGCGCCAGCAGCCAAGGGCCTCCCGGGACGGCCGTCTACGAGCAGTACTTC. This encodes CASSQGPPGTAVYEQYF.

In its sample, this clonotype was seen a few times. The V and J genes are TRBV3-1 and TRBJ2-1; no reliable D call. V gave up 1 base and J gave up 3 bases, with 10 bases separating them. Germline CDR1 is LGHDT and CDR2 is YNNKEL (reference sequence). This CDR3 has 15 amino acids. CDR3 amino acids: CASSQVQPLYNEQFF. In DNA, the CDR3 is TGTGCCAGCAGCCAAGTGCAGCCCCTCTACAATGAGCAGTTCTTC.

The chain links TRBV20-1 to TRBJ2-5; D unresolved. V was cut by 6 bases and J by 12 bases, with 17 bases left in between. CDR3 size: 11 residues. Germline V gene sequence: CDR1 DFQATT, CDR2 SNEGSKA (reference sequence). This chain's CDR3 is CSAMSPGQEYF. The CDR3 bases are TGCAGTGCGATGAGTCCAGGCCAAGAGTACTTC.

This clonotype was seen a handful of times. The rearrangement uses TRBV4-3 and TRBJ2-7; no firm D call. The CDR3 length is 13 residues. V was pared by 2 bases and J by 5 bases, with 10 bases between. The germline gives CDR1 LGHNA, CDR2 YSLEER. This chain's CDR3 is CASSQLLWDEQYF. The CDR3 DNA follows: TGCGCCAGCAGCCAACTGCTCTGGGACGAGCAGTACTTC.

This clonotype turned up a few times. The chain uses TRBV13 and TRBJ1-2, with a weak D call TRBD1 (5 bases). V was cut by 2 bases and J by 4 bases, with 14 bases left in between. Germline CDR1 PRHDT, CDR2 FYEKMQ (reference sequence). The CDR3 totals 15 residues. In nucleotides, the CDR3 is TGTGCCAGCAGCTTAAATTGGCAGGGCCTCTATGGCTACACCTTC. Protein sequence: CASSLNWQGLYGYTF.